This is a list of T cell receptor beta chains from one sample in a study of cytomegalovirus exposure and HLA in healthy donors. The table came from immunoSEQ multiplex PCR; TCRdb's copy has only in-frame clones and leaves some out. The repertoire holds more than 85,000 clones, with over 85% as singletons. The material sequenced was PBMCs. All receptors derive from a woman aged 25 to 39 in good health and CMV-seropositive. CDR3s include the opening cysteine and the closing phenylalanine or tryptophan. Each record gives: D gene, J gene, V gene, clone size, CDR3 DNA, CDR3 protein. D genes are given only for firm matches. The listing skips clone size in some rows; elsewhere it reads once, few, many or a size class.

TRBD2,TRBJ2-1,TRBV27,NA,TGTGCCAGCAGTTTATGGTCTGGGGGACTAGCGGGGGGGCCCTCCTACAATGAGCAGTTCTTC,CASSLWSGGLAGGPSYNEQFF
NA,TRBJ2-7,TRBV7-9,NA,TGTGCCAGCAGCTCGACAGGCTACGAGCAGTACTTC,CASSSTGYEQYF
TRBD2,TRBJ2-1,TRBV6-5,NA,TGTGCCAGCAGGCCGCTAGCGGGAGGGTACAATGAGCAGTTCTTC,CASRPLAGGYNEQFF
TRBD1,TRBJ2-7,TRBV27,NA,TGTGCCAGCAGTCAGGGGACAGGGAGGGCCGAGCAGTACTTC,CASSQGTGRAEQYF
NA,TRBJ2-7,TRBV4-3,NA,TGCGCCAGCAGCCAAGGAATAGCGACGCACTACGAGCAGTACTTC,CASSQGIATHYEQYF
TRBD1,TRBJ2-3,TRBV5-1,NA,TGCGCCAGTCGACAGGGGGAAACAGATACGCAGTATTTT,CASRQGETDTQYF
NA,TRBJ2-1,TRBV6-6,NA,TGTGCCAGCAGTACAGGTTCTGAGCAGTTCTTC,CASSTGSEQFF
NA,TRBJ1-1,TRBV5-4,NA,TGTGCCAGCAGCTTGAGTGGCCACATGAACACTGAAGCTTTCTTT,CASSLSGHMNTEAFF
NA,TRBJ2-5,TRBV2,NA,TGTGCCAGCAGTGCGAGAGGACAAGAGACCCAGTACTTC,CASSARGQETQYF
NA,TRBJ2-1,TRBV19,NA,TGTGCCAGTAGTATCGGGCAGGGAGGCATCAATGAGCAGTTCTTC,CASSIGQGGINEQFF
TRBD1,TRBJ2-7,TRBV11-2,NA,TGTGCCAGCAGAGGGGGACAGGTCTTCTCCGAGCAGTACTTC,CASRGGQVFSEQYF
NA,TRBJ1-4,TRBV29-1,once,TGCAGCGTTGTCAGGGTTGAAAAACTGTTTTTT,CSVVRVEKLFF
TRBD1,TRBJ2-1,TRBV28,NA,TGTGCCAGCAGTAATGCGGGACAGGCCAACAATGAGCAGTTCTTC,CASSNAGQANNEQFF
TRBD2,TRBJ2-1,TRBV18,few,TGTGCCAGCTCACCACCTATGGGGGGACTAGCGGTAAACGGATCCTACAATGAGCAGTTCTTC,CASSPPMGGLAVNGSYNEQFF
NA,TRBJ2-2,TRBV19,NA,TGTGCCAGTAGTATGGCCACCGGGGAGCTGTTTTTT,CASSMATGELFF
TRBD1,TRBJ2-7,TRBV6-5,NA,TGTGCCAGCAGACTTGGGACAGCCTACGAGCAGTACTTC,CASRLGTAYEQYF
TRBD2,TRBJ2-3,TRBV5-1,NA,TGCGCCAGCAGCTTGGCAGGTGCCGGACTAGCGGATACCACCACAGATACGCAGTATTTT,CASSLAGAGLADTTTDTQYF
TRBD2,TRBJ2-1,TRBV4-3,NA,TGCGCCAGCAGCCAAGATTTAGCGGGGGGGAGGGATGAGCAGTTCTTC,CASSQDLAGGRDEQFF
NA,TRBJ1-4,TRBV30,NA,TGTGCCTTCGAAGAGGGCTCTCACAATGAAAAACTGTTTTTT,CAFEEGSHNEKLFF
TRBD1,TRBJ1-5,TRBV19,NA,TGTGCCAGCATCGACAGGGCAGATCAGCCCCAGCATTTT,CASIDRADQPQHF
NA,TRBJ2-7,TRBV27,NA,TGTGCCAGCAGTTTAGCACAGACCTACGAGCAGTACTTC,CASSLAQTYEQYF
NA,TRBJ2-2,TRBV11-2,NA,TGTGCCAGCGACATCGACAGTAACACCGGGGAGCTGTTTTTT,CASDIDSNTGELFF
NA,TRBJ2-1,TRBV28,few,TGTGCCAGCAGTTACCGGGATTACAATGAGCAGTTCTTC,CASSYRDYNEQFF
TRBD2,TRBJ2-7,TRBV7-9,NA,TGTGCCAGCAGCTTTTCTAGCGGGATTAGCTACGAGCAGTACTTC,CASSFSSGISYEQYF
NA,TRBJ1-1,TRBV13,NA,TGTGCCAGCAGCTTTGAATCTAGGTCCATGAACACTGAAGCTTTCTTT,CASSFESRSMNTEAFF
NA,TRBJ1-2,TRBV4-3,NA,TGCGCCAGCAGCCAGGACAGAATATCCTATGGCTACACCTTC,CASSQDRISYGYTF
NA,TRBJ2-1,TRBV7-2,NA,TGTGCCAGCAGATTCACAGGGGGGGGTTTCTACAATGAGCAGTTCTTC,CASRFTGGGFYNEQFF
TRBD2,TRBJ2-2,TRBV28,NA,TGTGCCAGCAGGCTAGCGGGGACCGGGGAGCTGTTTTTT,CASRLAGTGELFF
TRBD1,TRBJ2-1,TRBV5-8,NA,TGTGCCAGCAGCTTGGGGGCAGGGGGAATCTACAATGAGCAGTTCTTC,CASSLGAGGIYNEQFF
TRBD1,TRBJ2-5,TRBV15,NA,TGTGCCACCAGCAGAGATAAGGGGGCGAGAGAGACCCAGTACTTC,CATSRDKGARETQYF
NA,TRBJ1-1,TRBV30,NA,TGTGCCTGGAGTGTACGGCAAGGGTGGAGGACTGAAGCTTTCTTT,CAWSVRQGWRTEAFF
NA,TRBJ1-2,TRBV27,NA,TGTGCCAGCAGTTTAGGGTTCGGCAGGGGATCGAAAGGCTACACCTTC,CASSLGFGRGSKGYTF
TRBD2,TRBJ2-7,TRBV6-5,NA,TGTGCCAGCAGTTACCGGAGGACTAGGGCCTACGAGCAGTACTTC,CASSYRRTRAYEQYF